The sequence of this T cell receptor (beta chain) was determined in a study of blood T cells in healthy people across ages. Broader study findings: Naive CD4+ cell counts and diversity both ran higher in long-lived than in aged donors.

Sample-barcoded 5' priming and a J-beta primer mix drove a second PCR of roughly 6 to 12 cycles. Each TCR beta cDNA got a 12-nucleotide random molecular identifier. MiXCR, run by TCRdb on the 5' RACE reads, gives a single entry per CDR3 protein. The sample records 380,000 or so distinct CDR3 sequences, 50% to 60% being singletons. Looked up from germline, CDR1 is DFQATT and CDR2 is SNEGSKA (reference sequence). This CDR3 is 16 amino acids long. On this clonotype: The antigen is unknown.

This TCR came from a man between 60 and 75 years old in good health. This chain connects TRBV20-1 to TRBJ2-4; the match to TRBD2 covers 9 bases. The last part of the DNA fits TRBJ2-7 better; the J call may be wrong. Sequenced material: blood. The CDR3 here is CSARAASGATSYEQYF. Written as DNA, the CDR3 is TGCAGTGCTAGAGCGGCTAGCGGGGCTACCTCCTACGAGCAGTACTTC.